This TCR beta chain was profiled in a study of CD8+CD57+ T cells in acquired aplastic anemia. The TCR beta profiling, which covered VDJ combination and CDR3 sequence, was carried out using genomic DNA as the template. One entry per CDR3 protein results from TCRdb running MiXCR on the reads. The sample lists 100,000 to 150,000 distinct CDR3 sequences; less than 45% were seen once. Germline V CDR1 and CDR2: MGHDK, SYGVNS. The trim removed 2 bases at V and 2 bases at J, leaving 4 bases unmatched. This CDR3 is built from 16 residues. Sequencing used sorted CD4+, CD8+, or CD8+CD57+ T cells (not recorded which) from PBMCs. The chain employs TRBV25-1 and TRBJ2-3, with 10 bases matching TRBD2. The sequence derives from a human donor in good health, serving as a control. The CDR3 is CASSEILAGDTDTQYF. The CDR3 DNA sequence: TGTGCCAGCAGTGAAATCCTAGCGGGGGACACAGATACGCAGTATTTT. Based on the CDR3 plus reference TRBV25-1 and TRBJ2-3, the full variable domain is EADIYQTPRYLVIGTGKKITLECSQTMGHDKMYWYQQDPGMELHLIHYSYGVNSTEKGDLSSESTVSRIRTEHFPLTLESARPSHTSQYLCASSEILAGDTDTQYFGPGTRLTVL.